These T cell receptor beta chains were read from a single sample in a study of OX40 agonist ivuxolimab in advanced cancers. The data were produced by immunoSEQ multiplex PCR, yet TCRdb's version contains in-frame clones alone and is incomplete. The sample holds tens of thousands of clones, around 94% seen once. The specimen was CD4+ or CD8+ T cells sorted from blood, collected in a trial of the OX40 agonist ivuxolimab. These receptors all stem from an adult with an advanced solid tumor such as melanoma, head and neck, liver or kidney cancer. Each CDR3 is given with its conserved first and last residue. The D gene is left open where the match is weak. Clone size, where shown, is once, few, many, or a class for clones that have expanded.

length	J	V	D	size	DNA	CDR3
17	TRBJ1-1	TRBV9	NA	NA	TGTGCCAGCAGCGTCTCACAGGGTATCGGGGAGAACACTGAAGCTTTCTTT	CASSVSQGIGENTEAFF
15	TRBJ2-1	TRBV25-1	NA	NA	TGTGCCAGCAGTGAGGCCTTAACGGCGGGCAATGAGCAGTTCTTC	CASSEALTAGNEQFF
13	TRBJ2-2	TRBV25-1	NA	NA	TGTGCCACTGGTACGGGGGAGACCGGGGAGCTGTTTTTT	CATGTGETGELFF
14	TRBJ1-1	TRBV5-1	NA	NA	TGCGCCAGCAGTCCGGACGACGGAAACACTGAAGCTTTCTTT	CASSPDDGNTEAFF
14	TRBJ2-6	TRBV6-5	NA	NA	TGTGCCAGCAGTCTCGGTTCTGGGGCCAACGTCCTGACTTTC	CASSLGSGANVLTF
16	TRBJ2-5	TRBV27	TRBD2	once	TGTGCCAGCAGTCTCTTTCCCGGGGGAGGGCAAGAGACCCAGTACTTC	CASSLFPGGGQETQYF
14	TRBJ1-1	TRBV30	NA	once	TGTGCCTGGATTTGGGGGGGAACCAACACTGAAGCTTTCTTT	CAWIWGGTNTEAFF
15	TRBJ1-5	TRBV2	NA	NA	TGTGCCAGCAGTGAATCGGGTAGTGGCAATCAGCCCCAGCATTTT	CASSESGSGNQPQHF
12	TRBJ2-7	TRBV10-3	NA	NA	TGTGCCATCAGTGAGGAGGGATACGAGCAGTACTTC	CAISEEGYEQYF
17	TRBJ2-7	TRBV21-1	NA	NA	TGTGCCAGCACCCGAGATTTGGGCAGGCCCTCCTACTACGAGCAGTACTTC	CASTRDLGRPSYYEQYF
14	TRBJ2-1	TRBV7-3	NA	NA	TGTGCCAGCAGCTTATACCCCGGGGGCAATGAGCAGTTCTTC	CASSLYPGGNEQFF
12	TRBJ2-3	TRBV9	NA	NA	TGTGCCTCCATGGGGGCCACAGATACGCAGTATTTT	CASMGATDTQYF
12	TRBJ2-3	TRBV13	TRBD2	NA	TGTGCCAGCAGCCAGACTAGCCCGACGCAGTATTTT	CASSQTSPTQYF
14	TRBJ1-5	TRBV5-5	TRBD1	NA	TGTGCCAGCAGCTTTGGACAGGGTGGTCAGCCCCAGCATTTT	CASSFGQGGQPQHF
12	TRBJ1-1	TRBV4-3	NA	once	TGCGCCAGCAGCCAAGATGTGGGTGAAGCTTTCTTT	CASSQDVGEAFF
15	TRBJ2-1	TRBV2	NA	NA	TGTGCCAGCAGTGCCACAGGGTACTCCTACAATGAGCAGTTCTTC	CASSATGYSYNEQFF
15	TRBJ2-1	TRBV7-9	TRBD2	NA	TGTGCCAGTGGGACTAGCGGGCCCGGGGGTGGTGAGCAGTTCTTC	CASGTSGPGGGEQFF
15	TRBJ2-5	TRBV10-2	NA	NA	TGCGCCAGCAGTGGAGTAGGGGGGTTGTCAGAGACCCAGTACTTC	CASSGVGGLSETQYF
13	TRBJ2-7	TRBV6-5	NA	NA	TGTGCCACCGGGACGTGGGCGGTCAACGAGCAGTACTTC	CATGTWAVNEQYF
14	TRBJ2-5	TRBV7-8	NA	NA	TGTGCCAGCAGCTTAACGGGCGGCCGAGAGACCCAGTACTTC	CASSLTGGRETQYF
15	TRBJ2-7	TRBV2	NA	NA	TGTGCCAGCAGTGATCTGGACAGTGCCTTCTACGAGCAGTACTTC	CASSDLDSAFYEQYF
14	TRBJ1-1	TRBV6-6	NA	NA	TGTGCCAGCAGTTGGAGGAGCGGGGAGACTGAAGCTTTCTTT	CASSWRSGETEAFF
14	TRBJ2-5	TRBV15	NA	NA	TGTGCCACCAGCTCGAGGGGGAGCGGGTGGACCCAGTACTTC	CATSSRGSGWTQYF
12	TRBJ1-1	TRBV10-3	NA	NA	TGTGCCATCTGTCCCGCGGACACTGAAGCTTTCTTT	CAICPADTEAFF
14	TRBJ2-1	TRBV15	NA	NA	TGTGCCACCAGCAGCTCTGTGTGGGGGAATGAGCAGTTCTTC	CATSSSVWGNEQFF
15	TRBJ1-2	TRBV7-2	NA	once	TGTGCCAGCAGCTTAGCGTCGGCGTGGGACTATGGCTACACCTTC	CASSLASAWDYGYTF
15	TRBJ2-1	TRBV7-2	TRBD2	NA	TGTGCCAGCAGCTCGACTAGCGGGAGGGCGGATGAGCAGTTCTTC	CASSSTSGRADEQFF
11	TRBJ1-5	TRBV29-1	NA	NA	TGCGACGACGGGGGAGATCAGCCCCAGCATTTT	CDDGGDQPQHF
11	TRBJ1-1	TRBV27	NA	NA	TGTGCCAGCAGTTTGCTGGGCGAAGCTTTCTTT	CASSLLGEAFF
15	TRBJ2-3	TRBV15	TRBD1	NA	TGTGCCACCAGCAAGTCCCGGGACAGGGCAGATACGCAGTATTTT	CATSKSRDRADTQYF
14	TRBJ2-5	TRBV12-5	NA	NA	TGTGCTAGTGGTTTGGGGGGGTACCAAGAGACCCAGTACTTC	CASGLGGYQETQYF
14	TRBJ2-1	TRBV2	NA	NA	TGTGCCGTTAAGGACAGCAGCCACTACAATGAGCAGTTCTTC	CAVKDSSHYNEQFF
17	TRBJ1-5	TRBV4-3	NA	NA	TGCGCCAGCAGCCCAAATCCCGACGGAGGGGGCAATCAGCCCCAGCATTTT	CASSPNPDGGGNQPQHF
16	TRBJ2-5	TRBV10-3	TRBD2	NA	TGTGCCATCAGTGGGCTTTCGGGAGGGGGGCCGGAGACCCAGTACTTC	CAISGLSGGGPETQYF
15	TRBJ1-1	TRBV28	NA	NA	TGTGCCAGCAGTTTGACAGGAGGTCCGAACACTGAAGCTTTCTTT	CASSLTGGPNTEAFF
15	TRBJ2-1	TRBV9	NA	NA	TGTGCCAGCAGCCAGAAGGGGGAACCCTACAATGAGCAGTTCTTC	CASSQKGEPYNEQFF
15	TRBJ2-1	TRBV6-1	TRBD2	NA	TGTGCCAGCGAATTTCTAGCGGGAGGGGTAAATGAGCAGTTCTTC	CASEFLAGGVNEQFF
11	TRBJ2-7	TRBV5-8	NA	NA	TGTGCCAGCAGCGTGTACTACGAGCAGTACTTC	CASSVYYEQYF
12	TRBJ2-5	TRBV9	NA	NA	TGTGCCAGCCAAAGCGGACAAGAGACCCAGTACTTC	CASQSGQETQYF
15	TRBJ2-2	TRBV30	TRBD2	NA	TGTGCCTGGGGAGAAGAGCGGGACCCCACCGGGGAGCTGTTTTTT	CAWGEERDPTGELFF
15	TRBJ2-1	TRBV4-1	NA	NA	TGCGCCAGCAGCCAAGCGCCTGGGGGGGCTCCTGGACAGTTCTTC	CASSQAPGGAPGQFF
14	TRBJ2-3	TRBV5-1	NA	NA	TGCGCCAGCAGCTTGCTTCCGGGATCAGATACGCAGTATTTT	CASSLLPGSDTQYF
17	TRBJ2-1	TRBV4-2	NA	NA	TGTGCCAGCAGCCTCCGACCGGGACACGACTCCTACAATGAGCAGTTCTTC	CASSLRPGHDSYNEQFF
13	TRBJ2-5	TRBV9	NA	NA	TGTGCCAGCAGGGGGGGTCCGCAAGAGACCCAGTACTTC	CASRGGPQETQYF
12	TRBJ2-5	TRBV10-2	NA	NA	TGCGCCAGCTCCCCAATTTTGGAGACCCAGTACTTC	CASSPILETQYF
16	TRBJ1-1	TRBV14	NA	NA	TGTGCCAGCAGCCAAGGAGAGGCACGGATGAACACTGAAGCTTTCTTT	CASSQGEARMNTEAFF
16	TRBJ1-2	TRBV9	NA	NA	TGTGCCAGCACGGGAGGCCAAACAGGGTCCCACTATGGCTACACCTTC	CASTGGQTGSHYGYTF
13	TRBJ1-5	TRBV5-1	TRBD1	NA	TGCGCCAGCAGCTCAGACAGGGAACAGCCCCAGCATTTT	CASSSDREQPQHF
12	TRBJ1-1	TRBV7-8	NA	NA	TGTGCCAGCAGCTTAAATAGGACTGAAGCTTTCTTT	CASSLNRTEAFF
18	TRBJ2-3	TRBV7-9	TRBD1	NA	TGTGCCAGCAGCTCGGGACAGGGAGTATGGGAGGCGGCAGATACGCAGTATTTT	CASSSGQGVWEAADTQYF
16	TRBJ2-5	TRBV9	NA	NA	TGTGCCAGCAGCACCTCCGGCTACGGTTTTGGAGAGACCCAGTACTTC	CASSTSGYGFGETQYF